This T cell receptor beta chain was recorded in a study of Ad26.COV2.S vaccination and SARS-CoV-2 variants. TCRdb's table, derived via immunoSEQ multiplex PCR, lists solely in-frame clones and lacks some. The repertoire has 350,000 to 500,000 clones, roughly 91% of them found once; the top ten carry around 4.5%. With respect to this clone: Its specificity is not known.

Trimming pared 4 bases from V and 0 bases from J, leaving 7 bases between. The CDR3 loop spans 14 amino acids. CDR1 and CDR2 (germline): LGHDT, YNNKEL (reference sequence). Findings and limits, study-wide: Measurement of non-spike TCR breadth gave similar results in vaccine and placebo recipients.

Treatment: around 19 received Ad26.COV2.S at low or high dose, single or two shots; several received placebo; per-sample allocation not given. Sampling happened 63 days after the first vaccine or placebo injection. This sequence was found in a person between 18 and 65 years old who received the Ad26.COV2.S COVID-19 vaccine or a placebo. The rearrangement links TRBV3-1 (or the pseudogene TRBV3-2) to TRBJ1-3; D gene ambiguous. The sequences come from peripheral blood, collected in a trial of Ad26.COV2.S vaccine versus placebo. CDR3 sequence: CASSPSSSGNTIYF. The CDR3, as DNA: TGTGCCAGCAGCCCCAGTAGCTCTGGAAACACCATATATTTT.